The 15 T cell receptor beta chains below all came from one sample that was sequenced in a study of blood T cell repertoires in COVID-19. TCRdb keeps only in-frame clones here, not all; method: immunoSEQ multiplex PCR. The sample consists of 200,000 to 250,000 clones, more than 70% of them appearing once. Source material: peripheral blood. The receptors originated from a woman at least 80 years old with acute or convalescent COVID-19.

The chain couples TRBV5-4 to TRBJ2-2; possible D gene TRBD1, 6 bases. This CDR3 has 16 amino acids. Germline V gene lookup returns CDR1 SGHNT and CDR2 YYREEE (reference sequence). Trimming shortened V by 5 bases and J by 0 bases, and 14 bases separated the two germline ends. CDR3 sequence: CASSRPDSTNTGELFF. The CDR3 DNA sequence: TGTGCCAGCAGTCGTCCGGACAGCACGAACACCGGGGAGCTGTTTTTT.

The rearrangement joins TRBV2 to TRBJ1-4; possible D gene TRBD1, 5 bases. The CDR3 runs 13 residues. The germline gives CDR1 SNHLY, CDR2 FYNNEI. V gave up 1 base and J gave up 8 bases, with 8 bases separating them. In DNA, the CDR3 is TGTGCCAGCAGTGAAGAGGGGAGGGAAAAACTGTTTTTT. Its protein is CASSEEGREKLFF.

This chain connects TRBV5-5 to TRBJ2-5; unclear D gene. V lost 3 bases, J lost 5 bases, and 17 bases lay in between. The germline V gene encodes CDR1 SGHKS and CDR2 YYEKEE (reference sequence). The CDR3 loop spans 15 amino acids. The CDR3 DNA reads as TGTGCCAGCAGCTCCGATCCATCTAGTCGGGAGACCCAGTACTTC. Translation: CASSSDPSSRETQYF.

The J gene is TRBJ2-3, the V gene TRBV9; 11 bases match TRBD2. Germline CDR1 SGDLS, CDR2 YYNGEE. The V gene end was trimmed by 4 bases and the J gene end by 5 bases; junction bases not matched to a gene: 9. CDR3 length: 16 residues. The DNA for the CDR3 is TGTGCCAGCAGCCCCAGACTAGCGGGGAAGGTAGATACGCAGTATTTT. It is translated as CASSPRLAGKVDTQYF. The variable domain in full, completed from reference TRBV9 and TRBJ2-3, reads DSGVTQTPKHLITATGQRVTLRCSPRSGDLSVYWYQQSLDQGLQFLIQYYNGEERAKGNILERFSAQQFPDLHSELNLSSLELGDSALYFCASSPRLAGKVDTQYFGPGTRLTVL.

This clone has just a few counts. The chain couples TRBV18 to TRBJ2-7, with D possibly being TRBD1 (5 bases). Germline-derived CDR1 and CDR2 are KGHSH and LQKENI. The length of the CDR3 is 16 residues. The germline V and J ends were trimmed by 3 bases and 0 bases, with 15 bases remaining between them. The CDR3 sequence is CASSPSTVLNSYEQYF. Written as DNA, the CDR3 is TGTGCCAGCTCACCTTCGACAGTCTTAAACTCCTACGAGCAGTACTTC. The complete variable domain, with remaining parts taken from reference TRBV18 and TRBJ2-7, reads NAGVMQNPRHLVRRRGQEARLRCSPMKGHSHVYWYRQLPEEGLKFMVYLQKENIIDESGMPKERFSAEFPKEGPSILRIQQVVRGDSAAYFCASSPSTVLNSYEQYFGPGTRLTVT.

This clone is a singleton in its sample. The chain employs TRBV24-1 and TRBJ2-3; no definite D call. In germline, CDR1 is KGHDR, CDR2 SFDVKD. V lost 7 bases to trimming and J lost 4 bases, with 8 bases between them. The CDR3 length is 12 residues. The CDR3 DNA sequence: TGTGCCACCAGCCGCGACTCAGATACGCAGTATTTT. It codes for CATSRDSDTQYF.

The chain combines TRBV7-7 with TRBJ2-5; 7 positions agree with TRBD1. Germline CDR1 reads SSHAT; CDR2 reads FNYEAQ (reference sequence). V lost 0 bases to trimming and J lost 5 bases; unmatched junction nucleotides: 6. The CDR3 length is 15 residues. The CDR3 DNA reads as TGTGCCAGCAGCTTAGCGACAGGGATGGGGGAGACCCAGTACTTC. This codes for CASSLATGMGETQYF.

The V and J genes are TRBV3-1 (or the pseudogene TRBV3-2) and TRBJ2-5; 12 nucleotides agree with TRBD2. Germline V lookup: CDR1 LGHDT, CDR2 YNNKEL (reference sequence). The CDR3 is 14 residues long. V dropped 4 bases and J dropped 5; count of bases not matched to a gene: 2. CDR3 bases: TGTGCCAGCAGCCCCGGGACTAGCGGGGAGACCCAGTACTTC. It translates to CASSPGTSGETQYF.

The chain couples TRBV28 to TRBJ2-1; 7 bases match TRBD1. Looked up from germline, CDR1 is MDHEN and CDR2 is SYDVKM. The CDR3 length is 15 residues. V lost 6 bases, J lost 4 bases, and 9 bases stayed unmatched. The CDR3 protein is CASSLGGDRYNEQFF. CDR3 nucleotide sequence: TGTGCCAGCAGCTTAGGTGGGGACAGATACAATGAGCAGTTCTTC.

This chain links TRBV4-2 with TRBJ2-1; 7 nucleotides align to TRBD2. The CDR3 is 15 residues long. CDR1 LGHNA and CDR2 YNFKEQ come from the germline V gene. The ends lost 0 bases at V and 10 bases at J; junction bases unmatched: 9. CDR3 loop: CASSQDGAGVGEQFF. CDR3 DNA: TGTGCCAGCAGCCAAGATGGGGCGGGGGTAGGAGAGCAGTTCTTC.

This sequence joins TRBV24-1 and TRBJ1-6; a possible D gene is TRBD1 (5 bases). V shed 9 bases and J shed 9 bases, with 26 bases lying between them. The CDR3 spans 17 residues. CDR1 and CDR2 (germline): KGHDR, SFDVKD. CDR3 sequence reads: CATPFLSMSTGSSPLHF. DNA for the CDR3: TGTGCCACCCCCTTCCTATCGATGAGTACAGGATCTTCACCCCTCCACTTT.

This chain joins TRBV3-1 (or the pseudogene TRBV3-2) and TRBJ1-1, with a weak D call TRBD1 (6 bases). V was cut by 8 bases and J by 3 bases, with 13 bases left in between. The CDR3 has 13 residues. Germline CDR1 and CDR2: LGHDT and YNNKEL (reference sequence). CDR3 protein: CASGLTGDTEAFF. CDR3 in DNA: TGTGCCAGCGGATTGACAGGTGACACTGAAGCTTTCTTT.

The chain carries TRBV18 and TRBJ2-3; 7 bases are a match to TRBD1. CDR3 length: 17 amino acids. From germline, CDR1 is KGHSH and CDR2 LQKENI. With V trimmed by 0 bases and J by 3 bases, 9 bases remained unmatched. DNA of the CDR3: TGTGCCAGCTCACCACCAAGGGGGCAGTTAGATACAGATACGCAGTATTTT. This encodes CASSPPRGQLDTDTQYF.

The chain combines TRBV7-9 with TRBJ1-4; D is possibly TRBD1 (5 bases). V was trimmed by 8 bases and J by 4 bases, leaving 20 bases between them. The CDR3 is made up of 16 amino acids. The germline V gene encodes CDR1 SEHNR and CDR2 FQNEAQ (reference sequence). The CDR3, as DNA: TGTGCCAGCCTCCCTCCCCAGGACACTCATAATGAAAAACTGTTTTTT. Translation gives CASLPPQDTHNEKLFF. Full variable domain (rest looked up from reference TRBV7-9 and TRBJ1-4): DTGVSQNPRHKITKRGQNVTFRCDPISEHNRLYWYRQTLGQGPEFLTYFQNEAQLEKSRLLSDRFSAERPKGSFSTLEIQRTEQGDSAMYLCASLPPQDTHNEKLFFGSGTQLSVL.

Concerning this clone: This CDR3 is also generated by other DNA sequences in the sample. V and J are TRBV5-4 and TRBJ2-3, with 8 nucleotides matching TRBD2. Germline-derived CDR1 and CDR2 are SGHNT and YYREEE (reference sequence). The CDR3 runs 13 residues. The V gene end was trimmed by 0 bases and the J gene end by 6 bases; junction bases not matched to a gene: 0. For the CDR3, the DNA is TGTGCCAGCAGCTTGGCGGGGGGGGATACGCAGTATTTT. Protein: CASSLAGGDTQYF.